A single sample gave rise to the 16 T cell receptor beta chains below, sequenced in a study of siplizumab effects on memory and regulatory T cells. Sequencing used immunoSEQ multiplex PCR; TCRdb keeps in-frame clones, though not all of them. The sample contains more than 75,000 clones, 90% to 95% of which appear only once. The sample comprised CD8+ T cells sorted from blood. The receptors derive from a human donor in good health.

J is TRBJ2-1 and V is TRBV7-3; tentatively, D is TRBD2 (5 bases). The CDR3 is 16 residues long. V dropped 5 bases and J dropped 5 bases, with 19 bases sitting between them. Germline CDR1 and CDR2: SGHTA and FQGTGA. CDR3 in amino acids: CASSLRTSPGNNEQFF. The CDR3 region has the DNA TGTGCCAGCAGCCTTCGGACTTCTCCTGGAAACAATGAGCAGTTCTTC.

This clone was observed a single time. CDR3 sequence (DNA): TGTGCCAGCAGCCAGGCCGGACTAGCGGGAGACGAGCAGTACTTC. Translating it yields CASSQAGLAGDEQYF. The chain carries TRBV4-2 and TRBJ2-7; 13 bases line up with TRBD2. This CDR3 is 15 amino acids long. Germline V gene sequence: CDR1 LGHNA, CDR2 YNFKEQ. Losses at the gene ends were 3 bases for V and 5 bases for J; bases not matched to a gene: 4.

This sequence joins TRBV6-5 and TRBJ1-5; D not resolved. Germline CDR1 and CDR2: MNHEY and SVGAGI. Trimming removed 8 bases from V and 6 bases from J, with 5 bases in between. This CDR3 is 10 amino acids long. The CDR3 spells CASGPQPQHF. The CDR3, as DNA: TGTGCCAGCGGGCCTCAGCCCCAGCATTTT.

The chain couples TRBV6-1 to TRBJ1-2; 9 bases are a match to TRBD1. There are 15 residues in the CDR3. V lost 5 bases, J lost 2 bases, and 6 bases stayed unmatched. Germline CDR1 reads MNHNS; CDR2 reads SASEGT. As DNA, the CDR3 is TGTGCCAGCAGTTCCTGGACAGGGGAGAACTATGGCTACACCTTC. Protein product: CASSSWTGENYGYTF.

In nucleotides, the CDR3 is TGTGCCACTGGGGCGGCTAACTATGGCTACACCTTC. It translates to CATGAANYGYTF. The rearrangement joins TRBV19 to TRBJ1-2; tentative D call: TRBD1 (5 bases). Trimming left V 10 bases short and J 0 bases short, with 9 bases between. Germline assignment: CDR1 LNHDA and CDR2 SQIVND (reference sequence). The CDR3 is 12 amino acids.

V is TRBV19 and J is TRBJ2-1, with D tentatively TRBD2 (6 bases). In germline, CDR1 is LNHDA, CDR2 SQIVND (reference sequence). Trimming cost V 7 bases and J 3 bases, with 16 bases left between them. The CDR3 loop spans 15 amino acids. CDR3 amino acids: CASTISRGFYNEQFF. Here the CDR3 DNA reads TGTGCCAGTACCATTAGTCGGGGGTTCTACAATGAGCAGTTCTTC.

The chain joins TRBV9 to TRBJ2-5; D possibly corresponds to TRBD2 (6 bases). The V end lost 0 bases, the J end lost 5 bases, and 17 bases lay between the germline ends. The CDR3 has 16 residues. The germline CDR1 and CDR2 sequences are SGDLS and YYNGEE. CDR3 sequence (DNA): TGTGCCAGCAGCGTAGAAGGGTTCGGGAGTGTCGAGACCCAGTACTTC. It yields the protein CASSVEGFGSVETQYF.

This chain connects TRBV4-1 to TRBJ1-5; D ambiguous. This CDR3 comprises 13 residues. V was shortened by 1 base and J by 7 bases, with 8 bases between the two germline ends. The germline gives CDR1 MGHRA, CDR2 YSYEKL. CDR3 sequence (DNA): TGCGCCAGCAGCCAAGCGGTGGGCCAGCCCCAGCATTTT. Encoded protein: CASSQAVGQPQHF.

The rearrangement joins TRBV5-4 to TRBJ2-5; D remains unclear. CDR1 SGHNT and CDR2 YYREEE come from the germline V gene (reference sequence). There are 11 residues in the CDR3. V was clipped by 3 bases and J by 6 bases, with 6 bases between them. For the CDR3, the DNA is TGTGCCAGCAGCTCCGGACAGACCCAGTACTTC. Amino acids: CASSSGQTQYF. Complete variable domain (other parts from reference TRBV5-4 and TRBJ2-5): ETGVTQSPTHLIKTRGQQVTLRCSSQSGHNTVSWYQQALGQGPQFIFQYYREEENGRGNFPPRFSGLQFPNYSSELNVNALELDDSALYLCASSSGQTQYFGPGTRLLVL.

The chain combines TRBV11-2 with TRBJ2-5; 9 bases agree with TRBD2. This CDR3 is built from 15 residues. The germline V gene encodes CDR1 SGHAT and CDR2 FQNNGV. The V gene end was trimmed by 6 bases and the J gene end by 4 bases; junction bases not matched to a gene: 9. The CDR3 DNA reads as TGTGCCAGCAGAAAAGAGGCGGGGGGGCGAGAGACCCAGTACTTC. Amino acids: CASRKEAGGRETQYF.

This chain uses TRBV7-9 with TRBJ2-5; TRBD2 matches 9 bases. The V gene end was trimmed by 4 bases and the J gene end by 4 bases; junction bases not matched to a gene: 4. Germline values: CDR1 SEHNR, CDR2 FQNEAQ (reference sequence). This CDR3 is 14 amino acids long. Written as DNA, the CDR3 is TGTGCCAGCAGCTCGGGACTAGCTGGAGAGACCCAGTACTTC. Its translation: CASSSGLAGETQYF.

The rearrangement links TRBV27 to TRBJ2-1; TRBD2 might be the D (6 bases). Germline CDR1 is MNHEY and CDR2 is SMNVEV (reference sequence). V gave up 4 bases and J gave up 1 base, with 8 bases separating them. This CDR3 spans 14 amino acids. The CDR3 DNA follows: TGTGCCAGCAGTTACGGGAGTTCCTACAATGAGCAGTTCTTC. Amino acids: CASSYGSSYNEQFF.

This chain uses TRBV6-5 with TRBJ2-5, with 9 bases identical to TRBD1. Germline trimming cut 6 bases from V and 4 bases from J; bases unmatched to any gene: 6. CDR1 and CDR2 from the germline V gene are MNHEY and SVGAGI. The CDR3 is 14 residues long. The CDR3 region has the DNA TGTGCCAGCAGGGTGGGACAGGGAGCAGAGACCCAGTACTTC. It encodes CASRVGQGAETQYF.

The J gene is TRBJ2-7, the V gene TRBV9; perhaps D is TRBD1 or TRBD2 (5 bases each). Germline lookup yields CDR1 SGDLS and CDR2 YYNGEE. The V end was cut by 1 base, the J end by 1 base, with 12 bases between. The CDR3 is made up of 15 amino acids. The CDR3 reads CASSVSGLPSYEQYF. CDR3 DNA: TGTGCCAGCAGCGTATCGGGGCTACCATCCTACGAGCAGTACTTC.

The chain links TRBV5-1 to TRBJ1-1; no clear D gene. V lost 0 bases to trimming and J lost 0 bases, with 9 bases between them. CDR1 is SGHRS and CDR2 is YFSETQ in the germline V gene. CDR3 length equals 15 residues. The CDR3: CASSLAADMNTEAFF. The DNA of the CDR3 is TGCGCCAGCAGCTTGGCAGCTGATATGAACACTGAAGCTTTCTTT.

The chain couples TRBV4-1 to TRBJ2-6; 9 bases map to TRBD1. CDR3 length: 21 amino acids. Germline trimming cut 3 bases from V and 0 bases from J; bases unmatched to any gene: 15. Germline assignment: CDR1 MGHRA and CDR2 YSYEKL. The CDR3 reads CASSHPRDRVPEISGANVLTF. CDR3 nucleotides: TGCGCCAGCAGCCACCCCCGGGACAGGGTACCAGAAATCTCTGGGGCCAACGTCCTGACTTTC.